This section outlines one T cell receptor (beta chain) sequence together with its context. This sample was taken from a study of identical twins. CDR1 and CDR2 from the germline V gene are DFQATT and SNEGSKA (reference sequence). There are 15 residues in the CDR3. The trim removed 7 bases at V and 2 bases at J, leaving 11 bases unmatched. MiXCR, applied by TCRdb to the 5' RACE reads, yields one record per CDR3 protein. The data show hundreds of thousands of distinct CDR3 sequences, roughly 18% seen once. This same sample was also taken into another study, of T cells expressing NK-cell markers. From that study: Each TCR beta repertoire originated in sorted T cells that were CD3+CD56+NKG2C+, CD3+CD56+NKG2C- or CD3+CD56-NKG2C+. HCMV serostatus: seven of eight sequenced donors positive, one negative. The authors restricted sorting to alpha-beta TCR T cells with an anti-gamma-delta TCR antibody in several experiments.

The TCR was taken from a woman aged 18-29 years in good health. The genes are TRBV20-1 and TRBJ2-1, with TRBD1 matching over 7 bases. The sequencing input was PBMCs. The CDR3 loop is CSGHTGQAPYNEQFF. In DNA form, the CDR3 reads TGCAGTGGCCATACCGGACAGGCCCCCTACAATGAGCAGTTCTTC.